Sequencing of this T cell receptor beta chain was carried out in a study of shared clonotypes between healthy human individuals. Study-wide findings and caveats: Naive CD4 clonotype sharing across a handful of donors was 5% to 6%.

Trimming left V 3 bases short and J 7 bases short, with 3 bases between. The length of the CDR3 is 10 residues. Comment on this clone: Its target is not known.

TCRdb's table, derived via immunoSEQ multiplex PCR, lists solely in-frame clones and lacks some. The table records millions of clones, around nine tenths of them present only once. The chain uses TRBV23-1 and TRBJ2-5; unclear D gene. TRBV23-1 is identified as an open reading frame with a role that is uncertain. Specimen: naive CD4+ T cells sorted from blood. This sample's subset: CD45RA+ positively selected. The source of this sequence is a man aged 18 to 30 in good health. The CDR3 here is CASSHGTQYF. The CDR3 region has the DNA TGCGCCAGCAGTCACGGGACCCAGTACTTC.